The 23 T cell receptor beta chains reported below all come from one sample, sequenced in a study of human T cells and chemical hapten exposure (dated by TCRdb to the early 2020s). According to the study, the label for this sample's time point signals: patch test 1, 2 weeks after DPC sensitization. What the treatment or condition label conveys for this sample: therapeutic diphenylcyclopropenone sensitization with weekly scalp DPC. Library generation was performed with RACE. Reads for this sample came from a NextSeq 500. The public reads were run again by TCRdb, first through fastp at Q25 and then through MiXCR, and only productive beta chains were kept. A single entry per CDR3 protein holds the most common genes and DNA from its merged rows. The sample profile shows 340,000 or so distinct CDR3 sequences; roughly 6.9% of them were found once. Together, the top ten hold about 8% of the sample. Sequencing was performed on whole blood, taken in connection with sensitization to the hapten diphenylcyclopropenone (DPC). These receptors all stem from a woman between 18 and 29 years old with alopecia areata. Some clones in this sample may be carry-over from other donors' samples.

The rearrangement uses TRBV6-6 and TRBJ1-2; the D is unclear. The ends were cut back, 2 bases at V and 4 bases at J, with 11 bases in the middle. Germline values: CDR1 MNHNY, CDR2 SVGAGI (reference sequence). CDR3 length equals 14 residues. The CDR3 sequence: CASSYTTSGYGYTF. The CDR3 DNA sequence: TGTGCCAGCAGTTACACCACCTCCGGCTATGGCTACACCTTC.

The table lists this clonotype with a few counts. Written as DNA, the CDR3 is TGTGCCAGCAGCAGGGTTGGGGGGAGCACTGAAGCTTTCTTT. Translating it yields CASSRVGGSTEAFF. V usage is TRBV2 and J usage is TRBJ1-1, with TRBD1 as a possible D gene (5 bases). The CDR3 runs to 14 residues. CDR1 and CDR2 (germline): SNHLY, FYNNEI. The V and J ends lost 6 bases and 4 bases respectively, with 15 bases between them.

In this sample, this clonotype turned up many times. The rearrangement uses TRBV29-1 and TRBJ1-5; a weak D match, TRBD1 (6 bases). The CDR3 sequence is 12 residues long. Trimming took off 1 base at V and 9 bases at J, with 10 bases between the two ends. Germline-derived CDR1 and CDR2 are SQVTM and ANQGSEA. Written as DNA, the CDR3 is TGCAGCGTTGAAGGGACAGATCTGCCCCAGCATTTT. Translating gives CSVEGTDLPQHF.

The V and J genes are TRBV28 and TRBJ1-5; perhaps TRBD1 as D (6 bases). The CDR3 length is 14 residues. The V and J ends lost 10 bases and 4 bases respectively, with 17 bases between them. The germline V gene encodes CDR1 MDHEN and CDR2 SYDVKM. CDR3 coding DNA: TGTGCCACCTTGGCCGGGACATCAAATCAGCCCCAGCATTTT. Amino acids: CATLAGTSNQPQHF.

This clonotype has at least ten counts. The chain employs TRBV7-2 and TRBJ2-1; D is unresolved. Trimming left V 5 bases short and J 5 bases short, with 25 bases between. The CDR3 is 18 residues long. CDR1 and CDR2 from the germline V gene are SGHTA and FQGNSA. The CDR3 DNA reads as TGTGCCAGCAGCGCCCTAGAAATCACGCCCCCAAGGGACAATGAGCAGTTCTTC. Translating gives CASSALEITPPRDNEQFF.

This clonotype was seen more than once but under ten times. This chain connects TRBV2 to TRBJ1-1; D is ambiguous. Germline V gene sequence: CDR1 SNHLY, CDR2 FYNNEI. The CDR3 has 14 residues. Trimming left V 2 bases short and J 6 bases short, with 13 bases between. CDR3 sequence: CASSERPANAEAFF. Here the CDR3 DNA reads TGTGCCAGCAGTGAACGCCCCGCTAACGCTGAAGCTTTCTTT.

V is TRBV4-3 and J is TRBJ2-6, with D perhaps matching TRBD1 (6 bases). V was pared by 1 base and J by 4 bases, with 14 bases between. The CDR3 has 17 residues. Germline CDR1 reads LGHNA; CDR2 reads YSLEER. Here the CDR3 DNA reads TGCGCCAGCAGCCAAGCCTCCTCAGGGGACGGGGCCAACGTCCTGACTTTC. It specifies CASSQASSGDGANVLTF.

The CDR3 DNA follows: TGTGCCACATACTCGGGACTAGCGAACACCGGGGAGCTGTTTTTT. Encoded protein: CATYSGLANTGELFF. The V call is TRBV6-2 or TRBV6-3, the J call TRBJ2-2; 8 nucleotides match TRBD2. Trimming took 10 bases from V and 0 from J; bases not matched to a gene: 7. The CDR3 spans 15 residues. Germline V CDR1 and CDR2: MNHEY, SVGEGT.

This clonotype was seen a few times. The chain is built from TRBV10-3 and TRBJ2-1; 15 positions match TRBD2. The trim removed 10 bases at V and 5 bases at J, leaving 6 bases unmatched. CDR3 size: 15 residues. Per germline, CDR1 ENHRY and CDR2 SYGVKD. CDR3: CATGTSGGSHNEQFF. The CDR3 DNA is TGTGCCACTGGGACTAGCGGGGGGTCACACAATGAGCAGTTCTTC.

The V and J genes are TRBV20-1 and TRBJ1-2; D is unclear. CDR1 and CDR2 (germline): DFQATT, SNEGSKA (reference sequence). The V end lost 0 bases, the J end lost 4 bases, and 12 bases lay between the germline ends. This CDR3 spans 14 amino acids. CDR3 bases: TGCAGTGCTAGAGACAACCTTCTGTCCTATGGCTACACCTTC. Protein product: CSARDNLLSYGYTF.

This clonotype was seen more than once but under ten times. The chain has TRBV6-2 or TRBV6-3 and TRBJ2-1, with no clear D. The V gene's germline CDR1 is MNHEY and CDR2 SVGEGT. The CDR3 totals 19 residues. The V and J ends lost 0 bases and 2 bases respectively, with 20 bases between them. As DNA, the CDR3 is TGTGCCAGCAGTTACTCCCTTTTGGCACCTTCCGAAGCCTACAATGAGCAGTTCTTC. Translating it yields CASSYSLLAPSEAYNEQFF.

At least ten counts were recorded for this clonotype. The chain employs TRBV25-1 and TRBJ2-3; D gene unclear. From germline, CDR1 is MGHDK and CDR2 SYGVNS. CDR3 length equals 14 residues. V shed 1 base and J shed 2 bases, with 7 bases lying between them. The CDR3 DNA follows: TGTGCCAGCAGTGAATTCCCGGTCACAGATACGCAGTATTTT. It specifies CASSEFPVTDTQYF. Variable domain in full (rest from reference TRBV25-1 and TRBJ2-3): EADIYQTPRYLVIGTGKKITLECSQTMGHDKMYWYQQDPGMELHLIHYSYGVNSTEKGDLSSESTVSRIRTEHFPLTLESARPSHTSQYLCASSEFPVTDTQYFGPGTRLTVL.

There are a few counts of this clonotype. The chain couples TRBV4-1 to TRBJ2-2; D unclear. Trimming cost V 3 bases and J 6 bases, with 8 bases left between them. Germline values: CDR1 MGHRA, CDR2 YSYEKL. This CDR3 contains 13 residues. The CDR3 spells CASSHYVSGELFF. CDR3 DNA sequence: TGCGCCAGCAGCCACTACGTTTCCGGGGAGCTGTTTTTT.

V usage is TRBV20-1 and J usage is TRBJ1-1, with D hard to call. CDR3 length: 12 residues. Looked up from germline, CDR1 is DFQATT and CDR2 is SNEGSKA (reference sequence). The ends were cut back, 2 bases at V and 11 bases at J, with 15 bases in the middle. The CDR3 is CSARQSPSPAFF. CDR3 sequence (DNA): TGCAGTGCTAGACAGAGCCCCAGTCCGGCTTTCTTT.

The rearrangement joins TRBV19 to TRBJ2-2; D is ambiguous. This CDR3 has 14 residues. The germline V gene encodes CDR1 LNHDA and CDR2 SQIVND (reference sequence). V was trimmed by 1 base and J by 7 bases, leaving 10 bases between them. The CDR3 sequence: CASSIGLSVGELFF. The CDR3, as DNA: TGTGCCAGTAGTATAGGGCTGTCCGTCGGGGAGCTGTTTTTT. The complete variable domain, with remaining parts taken from reference TRBV19 and TRBJ2-2, reads DGGITQSPKYLFRKEGQNVTLSCEQNLNHDAMYWYRQDPGQGLRLIYYSQIVNDFQKGDIAEGYSVSREKKESFPLTVTSAQKNPTAFYLCASSIGLSVGELFFGEGSRLTVL.

This chain uses TRBV6-5 with TRBJ1-5, with 8 positions matching TRBD1. The CDR3 spans 17 residues. Germline CDR1 and CDR2: MNHEY and SVGAGI. V lost 5 bases and J lost 1; bases outside the gene matches: 10. The CDR3 bases are TGTGCCAGCAGTCCAGGGGGCGCAACGTGGAGCAATCAGCCCCAGCATTTT. It encodes CASSPGGATWSNQPQHF.

The sample holds a few counts of this clonotype. The rearrangement uses TRBV6-2 or TRBV6-3 and TRBJ1-2, with TRBD1 identical over 7 bases. This CDR3 has 13 residues. Germline V gives CDR1 MNHEY, CDR2 SVGEGT. The V gene end was trimmed by 4 bases and the J gene end by 4 bases; junction bases not matched to a gene: 3. CDR3 DNA: TGTGCCAGCAGTTGGGGACAGCTCTATGGCTACACCTTC. It translates to CASSWGQLYGYTF.

V gene TRBV5-1 combines with J gene TRBJ2-7, with 10 nucleotides matching TRBD1. V was clipped by 4 bases and J by 2 bases; unmatched bases: 6. The CDR3 length is 15 residues. Germline assignment: CDR1 SGHRS and CDR2 YFSETQ. CDR3 protein: CASSPDRGRTYEQYF. CDR3 in DNA: TGCGCCAGCAGCCCAGACAGGGGGCGAACCTACGAGCAGTACTTC.

The genes are TRBV6-2 or TRBV6-3 and TRBJ2-7, with TRBD1 matching 12 bases. CDR1 and CDR2 (germline): MNHEY, SVGEGT. V lost 0 bases to trimming and J lost 5 bases; unmatched junction nucleotides: 8. This CDR3 is 17 amino acids long. The CDR3 DNA follows: TGTGCCAGCAGTTACTCTTTGCGGGACAGGGGGCACCACGAGCAGTACTTC. This gives the protein CASSYSLRDRGHHEQYF.

The sample holds many counts of this clonotype. The genes are TRBV6-2 or TRBV6-3 and TRBJ1-1; 8 nucleotides agree with TRBD1. Trimming cost V 5 bases and J 6 bases; bases outside gene matches: 8. Germline V lookup: CDR1 MNHEY, CDR2 SVGEGT. The length of the CDR3 is 14 residues. The CDR3 reads CASSHGQGRAEAFF. The CDR3 nucleotides are TGTGCCAGCAGTCACGGACAGGGTCGCGCTGAAGCTTTCTTT.

V is TRBV7-2 and J is TRBJ2-7; 14 nucleotides align to TRBD2. Germline V gene data show CDR1 as SGHTA and CDR2 as FQGNSA. J gave up 0 bases and V 5 bases, and 9 bases lay outside the gene matches. The CDR3 is made up of 18 amino acids. The CDR3, as DNA: TGTGCCAGCAGCCCGAGGACTAGCGGGGGGACTCGCTCCTACGAGCAGTACTTC. This translates into CASSPRTSGGTRSYEQYF.

The chain is built from TRBV6-4 and TRBJ2-3; D call uncertain. CDR1 MRHNA and CDR2 SNTAGT come from the germline V gene. V lost 4 bases and J lost 2, with 13 bases in between. This CDR3 comprises 15 residues. Written as DNA, the CDR3 is TGTGCCAGCAGTGCCCGACATCTACCCACAGATACGCAGTATTTT. Amino acid sequence: CASSARHLPTDTQYF.

The table lists this clonotype with a few counts. CDR3: CASMSRPLSSTDTQYF. DNA for the CDR3: TGTGCCAGCATGTCCCGACCCTTATCTAGCACAGATACGCAGTATTTT. The J gene is TRBJ2-3, the V gene TRBV27; no reliable D call. V was trimmed by 7 bases and J by 0 bases, leaving 17 bases between them. Germline V lookup: CDR1 MNHEY, CDR2 SMNVEV (reference sequence). This CDR3 spans 16 amino acids.